A selection of T cell receptor beta chains follows, all from one sample in a study of CD8 T cells in Susac syndrome. Each CDR3 protein is one row after TCRdb ran MiXCR on the immunoSEQ multiplex PCR reads. The data contain over 150,000 distinct CDR3 sequences, approximately 95% of them singletons. Sample: CD4+ T cells from PBMCs. These receptor sequences come from a human donor with multiple sclerosis. The CDR3 runs from the conserved cysteine through the conserved F or W. The D gene is left open where the match is weak. For some rows the clone size is stated as once, few or many, or as a class when expanded; others skip it.

D gene: -
J gene: TRBJ2-7
V gene: TRBV28
clone size: -
CDR3 DNA: TGTGCCAGCAGTCCAAGCGGGGCGGGGACAGAGTACTTC
CDR3 protein: CASSPSGAGTEYF

D gene: -
J gene: TRBJ2-7
V gene: TRBV28
clone size: once
CDR3 DNA: TGTGCCAGCACCCCCGTCGGGGGAACGAACGAGCAGTACTTC
CDR3 protein: CASTPVGGTNEQYF

D gene: -
J gene: TRBJ2-3
V gene: TRBV20-1
clone size: -
CDR3 DNA: TGCAGCCCCCGGGCGGCCCTATTCGGTGCTGTCACAGATACGCAGTATTTT
CDR3 protein: CSPRAALFGAVTDTQYF

D gene: -
J gene: TRBJ2-1
V gene: TRBV3-1
clone size: -
CDR3 DNA: TGTGCCAGCAGCCAGGAGCGGGCCCAGAGCTCCTACAATGAGCAGTTCTTC
CDR3 protein: CASSQERAQSSYNEQFF

D gene: -
J gene: TRBJ2-6
V gene: TRBV7-9
clone size: -
CDR3 DNA: TGTGCCAGCAGCCCTTACAGGGAACTCACTGGGGCCAACGTCCTGACTTTC
CDR3 protein: CASSPYRELTGANVLTF

D gene: -
J gene: TRBJ2-1
V gene: TRBV20-1
clone size: -
CDR3 DNA: TGCAGTCTGGAGCGGAGTACCTACAATGAGCAGTTCTTC
CDR3 protein: CSLERSTYNEQFF

D gene: -
J gene: TRBJ2-7
V gene: TRBV3-1
clone size: -
CDR3 DNA: TGTGCCAGCAGCCCTAGCGTGTCCTACGAGCAGTACTTC
CDR3 protein: CASSPSVSYEQYF

D gene: -
J gene: TRBJ2-5
V gene: TRBV20-1
clone size: -
CDR3 DNA: TGCAGTGCTAGGTCCCCCTTCAGCGAGACCCAGTACTTC
CDR3 protein: CSARSPFSETQYF

D gene: TRBD2
J gene: TRBJ2-7
V gene: TRBV2
clone size: -
CDR3 DNA: TGTGCCAGCAAAGCGGGAGCTCACGAGCAGTACTTC
CDR3 protein: CASKAGAHEQYF

D gene: TRBD1
J gene: TRBJ1-5
V gene: TRBV29-1
clone size: -
CDR3 DNA: TGCAGCGTGGGACAGGGCGATCAGCCCCAGCATTTT
CDR3 protein: CSVGQGDQPQHF

D gene: -
J gene: TRBJ2-7
V gene: TRBV7-9
clone size: -
CDR3 DNA: TGTGCCAGCAGCCGAAGTGGCGGGGCCGAGCAGTACTTC
CDR3 protein: CASSRSGGAEQYF

D gene: -
J gene: TRBJ2-1
V gene: TRBV5-1
clone size: -
CDR3 DNA: TGCGCCAGCAGCGGTAGGGACTGGTTAGATGAGCAGTTCTTC
CDR3 protein: CASSGRDWLDEQFF

D gene: -
J gene: TRBJ1-2
V gene: TRBV2
clone size: -
CDR3 DNA: TGTGCCAGCTCGCAACAGGAACTCCATGGCTACACCTTC
CDR3 protein: CASSQQELHGYTF

D gene: TRBD1
J gene: TRBJ1-1
V gene: TRBV7-2
clone size: -
CDR3 DNA: TGTGCCAGCAGCCCCCGACAGGGTTATTACACTGAAGCTTTCTTT
CDR3 protein: CASSPRQGYYTEAFF

D gene: -
J gene: TRBJ2-7
V gene: TRBV12-3/TRBV12-4
clone size: -
CDR3 DNA: TGTGCCAGCAGTTTACTTAGGGCCAACGAGCAGTACTTC
CDR3 protein: CASSLLRANEQYF

D gene: -
J gene: TRBJ2-7
V gene: TRBV12-3/TRBV12-4
clone size: -
CDR3 DNA: TGTGCCAGCAGTTTAGGTGGGGCAGCAGCAGTCGAGCAGTACTTC
CDR3 protein: CASSLGGAAAVEQYF

D gene: -
J gene: TRBJ2-5
V gene: TRBV20-1
clone size: -
CDR3 DNA: TGCAGTGCTAGGTGGGACCCACGGGAGACCCAGTACTTC
CDR3 protein: CSARWDPRETQYF

D gene: TRBD2
J gene: TRBJ2-1
V gene: TRBV5-1
clone size: -
CDR3 DNA: TGCGCCAGCAGCTGGACACTAGCGCCTTTGAATGAGCAGTTCTTC
CDR3 protein: CASSWTLAPLNEQFF

D gene: -
J gene: TRBJ2-5
V gene: TRBV13
clone size: few
CDR3 DNA: TGTGCCAGCAGCTTATACCAAGAGACCCAGTACTTC
CDR3 protein: CASSLYQETQYF

D gene: TRBD1
J gene: TRBJ1-1
V gene: TRBV10-3
clone size: -
CDR3 DNA: TGTGCCATCAGTGAGCCAATGAGGACAGGGCCGAACACTGAAGCTTTCTTT
CDR3 protein: CAISEPMRTGPNTEAFF

D gene: TRBD1
J gene: TRBJ2-5
V gene: TRBV24-1
clone size: -
CDR3 DNA: TGTGCCACCAGTGAGGCAGACAGGGTGGGAGAGACCCAGTACTTC
CDR3 protein: CATSEADRVGETQYF

D gene: -
J gene: TRBJ1-1
V gene: TRBV5-1
clone size: -
CDR3 DNA: TGCGCCAGCAGCCCGGCCTGGCCCGGAGGCAACACTGAAGCTTTCTTT
CDR3 protein: CASSPAWPGGNTEAFF

D gene: TRBD1
J gene: TRBJ1-5
V gene: TRBV4-1
clone size: few
CDR3 DNA: TGCGCCAGCAGCCCCGTCCCGGGACAGAATCAGCCCCAGCATTTT
CDR3 protein: CASSPVPGQNQPQHF

D gene: -
J gene: TRBJ2-1
V gene: TRBV25-1
clone size: -
CDR3 DNA: TGTGCCAGCACCGACCGGGGGGCGCGACCCAATGAGCAGTTCTTC
CDR3 protein: CASTDRGARPNEQFF

D gene: -
J gene: TRBJ2-5
V gene: TRBV6-5
clone size: -
CDR3 DNA: TGTGCCAGCAGCCCGTCGGGGTCGCAGACCCAGTACTTC
CDR3 protein: CASSPSGSQTQYF

D gene: -
J gene: TRBJ2-6
V gene: TRBV4-3
clone size: -
CDR3 DNA: TGCGCCAGCAGCCAAGGCCGGATGTCTGGGGCCAACGTCCTGACTTTC
CDR3 protein: CASSQGRMSGANVLTF

D gene: -
J gene: TRBJ2-7
V gene: TRBV15
clone size: once
CDR3 DNA: TGTGCCCCCCCGGCCCAGAATCCGGGGCCCAGCCACGAGCAGTACTTC
CDR3 protein: CAPPAQNPGPSHEQYF

D gene: -
J gene: TRBJ2-6
V gene: TRBV20-1
clone size: once
CDR3 DNA: TGCAGTGCTAGAGATTCCGGGACAAATGCCGGGGCCAACGTCCTGACTTTC
CDR3 protein: CSARDSGTNAGANVLTF

D gene: -
J gene: TRBJ2-2
V gene: TRBV19
clone size: -
CDR3 DNA: TGTGCCAGTAGTATAGGTTCCTACGCCAACACCGGGGAGCTGTTTTTT
CDR3 protein: CASSIGSYANTGELFF

D gene: TRBD1
J gene: TRBJ2-7
V gene: TRBV15
clone size: -
CDR3 DNA: TGTGCCACCAGTCGGACAGGGAGCTCCTACGAGCAGTACTTC
CDR3 protein: CATSRTGSSYEQYF

D gene: TRBD2
J gene: TRBJ2-1
V gene: TRBV3-1
clone size: -
CDR3 DNA: TGTGCCAGCAGCCGTAGCGGGGTCGATGAGCAGTTCTTC
CDR3 protein: CASSRSGVDEQFF

D gene: TRBD1
J gene: TRBJ2-3
V gene: TRBV12-3/TRBV12-4
clone size: -
CDR3 DNA: TGTGCCAGCAGTGGGGGACAGATTCCCACAGATACGCAGTATTTT
CDR3 protein: CASSGGQIPTDTQYF

D gene: -
J gene: TRBJ2-5
V gene: TRBV30
clone size: -
CDR3 DNA: TGTGCCTGGAGAGGTAGGGCGGGGTACCAAGAGACCCAGTACTTC
CDR3 protein: CAWRGRAGYQETQYF

D gene: -
J gene: TRBJ2-1
V gene: TRBV25-1
clone size: -
CDR3 DNA: TGTGCCAGCAGTGAATCGGGGCTAGGCTCCTACAATGAGCAGTTCTTC
CDR3 protein: CASSESGLGSYNEQFF

D gene: TRBD2
J gene: TRBJ2-7
V gene: TRBV20-1
clone size: once
CDR3 DNA: TGCAGTGCTAGAGTCGCGGGAGAGGTGTACGAGCAGTACTTC
CDR3 protein: CSARVAGEVYEQYF

D gene: -
J gene: TRBJ2-1
V gene: TRBV24-1
clone size: -
CDR3 DNA: TGTGCCACCAGTGATCTGACTAGTATAGATGAGCAGTTCTTC
CDR3 protein: CATSDLTSIDEQFF

D gene: -
J gene: TRBJ2-3
V gene: TRBV5-6
clone size: -
CDR3 DNA: TGTGCCAGCAGCCCACCGCCCTCGAGCACAGATACGCAGTATTTT
CDR3 protein: CASSPPPSSTDTQYF

D gene: TRBD2
J gene: TRBJ2-1
V gene: TRBV9
clone size: once
CDR3 DNA: TGTGCCAGCAGCGTAGGTGGACTAGCGGAAATCAATGAGCAGTTCTTC
CDR3 protein: CASSVGGLAEINEQFF

D gene: TRBD1
J gene: TRBJ1-5
V gene: TRBV12-3/TRBV12-4
clone size: -
CDR3 DNA: TGTGCCAGCAGTTTAAGAACAGGGGAGAGACCCCAGCATTTT
CDR3 protein: CASSLRTGERPQHF

D gene: TRBD2
J gene: TRBJ2-5
V gene: TRBV7-2
clone size: -
CDR3 DNA: TGTGCCAGCAGCTACCAATTGGGACTAGCGTTGGCCCAGTACTTC
CDR3 protein: CASSYQLGLALAQYF

D gene: TRBD2
J gene: TRBJ2-7
V gene: TRBV20-1
clone size: -
CDR3 DNA: TGCAGTGCCATAAAAGCGGGACTCGGGGAGGAGCAGTACTTC
CDR3 protein: CSAIKAGLGEEQYF

D gene: -
J gene: TRBJ1-2
V gene: TRBV4-3
clone size: -
CDR3 DNA: TGCGCCAGCAGCCTTGGGACCCGGGGGGACTATGGCTACACCTTC
CDR3 protein: CASSLGTRGDYGYTF

D gene: -
J gene: TRBJ1-6
V gene: TRBV7-3
clone size: -
CDR3 DNA: TGTGCCAGCAGCTTAAGCCCCAATTCACCCCTCCACTTT
CDR3 protein: CASSLSPNSPLHF

D gene: -
J gene: TRBJ2-6
V gene: TRBV19
clone size: -
CDR3 DNA: TGTGCCAGTAGGTGGGCACCTCGCTCTGGGGCCAACGTCCTGACTTTC
CDR3 protein: CASRWAPRSGANVLTF

D gene: -
J gene: TRBJ1-5
V gene: TRBV12-3/TRBV12-4
clone size: -
CDR3 DNA: TGTGCCAGCAGTCCTCTGGGGCAGCCCCAGCATTTT
CDR3 protein: CASSPLGQPQHF

D gene: -
J gene: TRBJ2-3
V gene: TRBV2
clone size: -
CDR3 DNA: TGTGCCAGCAGTCCGGGTTCTGCGCTTAGCACAGATACGCAGTATTTT
CDR3 protein: CASSPGSALSTDTQYF

D gene: -
J gene: TRBJ2-2
V gene: TRBV20-1
clone size: -
CDR3 DNA: TGCAGTGCTAGAGATACGGGACGCTCGGACACCGGGGAGCTGTTTTTT
CDR3 protein: CSARDTGRSDTGELFF

D gene: TRBD1
J gene: TRBJ2-5
V gene: TRBV25-1
clone size: -
CDR3 DNA: TGTGCCAGCAGTGATCGCCTACAGGGGGTGTCCCAGTACTTC
CDR3 protein: CASSDRLQGVSQYF

D gene: TRBD1
J gene: TRBJ2-5
V gene: TRBV30
clone size: -
CDR3 DNA: TGTGCCTGGACTTGGGACAGCGTTCGGGGGACCCAGTACTTC
CDR3 protein: CAWTWDSVRGTQYF

D gene: TRBD2
J gene: TRBJ2-2
V gene: TRBV20-1
clone size: -
CDR3 DNA: TGCAGTGCTAGGAAAGGACTAGCGGGAGTCGACGGGGAGCTGTTTTTT
CDR3 protein: CSARKGLAGVDGELFF

D gene: -
J gene: TRBJ2-7
V gene: TRBV23-1
clone size: -
CDR3 DNA: TGCGCCAGCAGTCAACAAGGACTTTACGAGCAGTACTTC
CDR3 protein: CASSQQGLYEQYF